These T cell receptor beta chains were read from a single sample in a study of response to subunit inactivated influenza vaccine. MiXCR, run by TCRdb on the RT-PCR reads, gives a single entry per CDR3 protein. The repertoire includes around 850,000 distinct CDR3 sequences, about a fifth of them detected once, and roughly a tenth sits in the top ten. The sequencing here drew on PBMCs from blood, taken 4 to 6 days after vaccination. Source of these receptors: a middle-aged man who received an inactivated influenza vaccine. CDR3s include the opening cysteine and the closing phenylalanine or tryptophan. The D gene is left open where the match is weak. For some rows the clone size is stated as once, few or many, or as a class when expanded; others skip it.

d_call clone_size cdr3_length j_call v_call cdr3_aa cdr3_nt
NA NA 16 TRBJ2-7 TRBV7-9 CASSPSTGPSSYEQYF TGTGCCAGCAGCCCCTCCACAGGCCCCAGCTCCTACGAGCAGTACTTC
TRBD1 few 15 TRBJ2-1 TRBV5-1 CASELGGTGSNEQFF TGCGCCAGCGAGCTAGGCGGGACAGGATCCAATGAGCAGTTCTTC
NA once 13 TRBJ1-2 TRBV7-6 CASSSEGWSGYTF TGTGCCAGCAGCTCCGAGGGGTGGAGTGGCTACACCTTC
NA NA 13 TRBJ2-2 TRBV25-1 CASGPTNTGELFF TGTGCCAGCGGACCGACAAACACCGGGGAGCTGTTTTTT
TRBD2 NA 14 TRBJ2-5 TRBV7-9 CASWGLAGVETQYF TGTGCCAGCTGGGGACTAGCGGGAGTAGAGACCCAGTACTTC
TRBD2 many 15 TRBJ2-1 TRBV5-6 CASRRAGGPYNEQFF TGTGCCAGCAGGCGCGCGGGGGGGCCTTACAATGAGCAGTTCTTC
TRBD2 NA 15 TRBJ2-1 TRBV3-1 CASSSTSGPTMSQFF TGTGCCAGCAGTAGTACTAGCGGACCTACAATGTCGCAGTTCTTC
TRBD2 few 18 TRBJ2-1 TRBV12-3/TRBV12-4 CASRPEPGLAGGYNEQFF TGTGCCAGCAGGCCTGAGCCGGGACTAGCGGGGGGCTACAATGAGCAGTTCTTC
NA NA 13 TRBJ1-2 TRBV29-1 CSVATDTEYGYTF TGCAGCGTCGCGACGGACACCGAGTATGGCTACACCTTC
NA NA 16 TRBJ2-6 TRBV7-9 CASRLVANSGANVLTF TGTGCCAGCAGATTAGTCGCAAACTCTGGGGCCAACGTCCTGACTTTC
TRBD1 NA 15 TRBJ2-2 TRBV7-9 CASSRGQRNTGELFF TGTGCCAGCAGCCGGGGACAGAGGAACACCGGGGAGCTGTTTTTT
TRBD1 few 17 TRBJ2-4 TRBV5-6 CASSLETGGSAKNIQYF TGTGCCAGCAGCTTGGAGACAGGGGGTAGTGCCAAAAACATTCAGTACTTC
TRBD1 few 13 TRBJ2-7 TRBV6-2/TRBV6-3 CASRPGQGHEQYF TGTGCCAGCAGACCAGGACAGGGACACGAGCAGTACTTC
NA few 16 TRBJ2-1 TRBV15 CATSGRDFGRINEQFF TGTGCCACCAGCGGACGGGACTTCGGGCGCATCAATGAGCAGTTCTTC
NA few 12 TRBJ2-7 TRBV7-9 CASSVLGYEQYF TGTGCCAGCAGCGTTCTGGGCTACGAGCAGTACTTC
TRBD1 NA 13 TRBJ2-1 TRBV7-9 CASSRTGFVEQFF TGTGCCAGCAGCCGGACAGGATTTGTTGAGCAGTTCTTC
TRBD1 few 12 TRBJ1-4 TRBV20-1 CSAGTDHEKLFF TGCAGTGCCGGGACAGACCATGAAAAACTGTTTTTT
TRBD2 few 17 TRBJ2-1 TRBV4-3 CASSQDGGLAGSNEQFF TGCGCCAGCAGCCAAGACGGTGGACTAGCGGGTTCCAATGAGCAGTTCTTC
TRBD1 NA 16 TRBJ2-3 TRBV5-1 CASSPGTASSTDTQYF TGCGCCAGCAGCCCCGGGACAGCTTCTAGCACAGATACGCAGTATTTT
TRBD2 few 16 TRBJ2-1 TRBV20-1 CSARDPIAGLLNEQFF TGCAGTGCTAGAGATCCCATAGCGGGCCTCTTAAATGAGCAGTTCTTC
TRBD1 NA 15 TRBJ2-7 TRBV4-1 CASSQDRGTLYEQYF TGCGCCAGCAGCCAGGACAGGGGGACCCTATACGAGCAGTACTTC
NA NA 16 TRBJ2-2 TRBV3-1 CASSPTTLRNTGELFF TGTGCCAGCAGCCCGACTACCTTAAGGAACACCGGGGAGCTGTTTTTT
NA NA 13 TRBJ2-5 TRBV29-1 CSVGGGGEETQYF TGCAGCGTTGGAGGAGGGGGCGAAGAGACCCAGTACTTC
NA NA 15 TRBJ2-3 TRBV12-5 CASGLAVGSTDTQYF TGTGCTAGTGGTTTGGCAGTGGGTAGCACAGATACGCAGTATTTT
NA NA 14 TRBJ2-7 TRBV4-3 CASSQRVSSYEQYF TGCGCCAGCAGCCAACGGGTGAGCTCCTACGAGCAGTACTTC
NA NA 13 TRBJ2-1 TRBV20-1 CSAATESYNEQFF TGCAGTGCTGCGACGGAATCCTACAATGAGCAGTTCTTC
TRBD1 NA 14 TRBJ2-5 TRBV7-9 CASSPSYRGETQYF TGTGCCAGCAGCCCAAGTTACAGGGGGGAGACCCAGTACTTC
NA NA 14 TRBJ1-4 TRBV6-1 CASGTTGRGEKLFF TGTGCCAGCGGGACGACAGGTCGCGGTGAAAAACTGTTTTTT
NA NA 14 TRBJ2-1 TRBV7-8 CASSVPGMFDEQFF TGTGCCAGCAGCGTACCTGGTATGTTCGATGAGCAGTTCTTC
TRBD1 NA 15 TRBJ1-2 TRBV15 CATSREAGTGFGYTF TGTGCCACCAGCAGAGAAGCCGGGACAGGGTTTGGCTACACCTTC
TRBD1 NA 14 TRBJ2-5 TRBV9 CASSVTGGEETQYF TGTGCCAGCAGCGTTACAGGGGGCGAAGAGACCCAGTACTTC
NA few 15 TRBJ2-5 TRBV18 CASSPPGLPQETQYF TGTGCCAGCTCACCACCGGGACTCCCCCAAGAGACCCAGTACTTC